This T cell receptor (beta chain) came from a study of shared clonotypes between healthy human individuals. Whole-study results and caveats: Naive CD4 clonotype sharing across a handful of donors was approximately 5.2%.

CD45RO-negative, CCR7-selected cells formed the naive CD8 fraction, which excluded terminally differentiated effector memory CD45RA+ cells. All donors qualified as healthy HIV-negative adults and had experienced no recent acute infections or vaccinations. Everyone who donated was a Caucasian adult who lived in Nashville, Tennessee. Regarding this clone: Its antigen is still unknown.

Trimming shortened V by 3 bases and J by 2 bases, and 9 bases separated the two germline ends. Germline CDR1 reads LNHDA; CDR2 reads SQIVND (reference sequence). The CDR3 is 14 residues long. Sorted-subset replicate PCR reactions contained 150 to 200 ng DNA, corresponding to some 29,000 T cell genomes. The method was immunoSEQ multiplex PCR; TCRdb's version includes in-frame clones alone and lacks a portion of them. The data contain roughly 2,000,000 clones, approximately 95% of them seen just once; the ten biggest clones take up around 1%. The TCR sequence derives from a man between 18 and 35 years old in good health. Sequences were obtained from naive CD8+ T cells sorted from blood. The chain has TRBV19 and TRBJ2-3, with D perhaps TRBD2 (5 bases). In DNA, the CDR3 is TGTGCCAGTAGTATGGAGGAGACCACAGATACGCAGTATTTT. It codes for CASSMEETTDTQYF.